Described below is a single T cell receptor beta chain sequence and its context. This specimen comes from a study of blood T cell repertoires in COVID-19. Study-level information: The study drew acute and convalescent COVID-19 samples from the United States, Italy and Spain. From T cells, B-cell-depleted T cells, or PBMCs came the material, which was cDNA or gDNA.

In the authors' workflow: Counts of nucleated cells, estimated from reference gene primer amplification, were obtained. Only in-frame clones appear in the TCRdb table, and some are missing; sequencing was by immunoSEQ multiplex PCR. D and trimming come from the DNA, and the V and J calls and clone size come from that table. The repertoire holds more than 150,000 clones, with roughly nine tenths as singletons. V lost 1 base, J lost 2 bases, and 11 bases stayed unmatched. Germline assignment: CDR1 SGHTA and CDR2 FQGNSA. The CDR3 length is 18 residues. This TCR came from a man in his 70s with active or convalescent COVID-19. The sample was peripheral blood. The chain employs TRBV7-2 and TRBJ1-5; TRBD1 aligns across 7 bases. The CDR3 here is CASSLGPSQGTRNQPQHF. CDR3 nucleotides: TGTGCCAGCAGCTTAGGGCCGTCACAGGGGACCCGCAATCAGCCCCAGCATTTT.